This TCR beta chain comes out of a study of blood T cell repertoires in COVID-19. Across the study: Whether acute or convalescent, the COVID-19 samples came from the United States, Italy and Spain. Sources were T cells, B-cell-depleted T cells, or PBMCs; the material itself was cDNA or gDNA.

Per the germline V gene, CDR1 is SGHNT and CDR2 is YENEEA. The CDR3 covers 15 residues. The V end lost 3 bases, the J end lost 5 bases, and 14 bases lay between the germline ends. Authors' analysis steps: Reference gene primers were amplified, and this amplification served to estimate nucleated cell counts. The protocol was immunoSEQ multiplex PCR, while the TCRdb copy is restricted to in-frame clones and leaves out a portion. V and J calls plus clone size are reproduced from that table; the DNA served to infer D and trimming. Of over 50,000 clones in the sample, around 87% are singletons; the top ten hold roughly 14%.

The chain uses TRBV11-3 and TRBJ2-1; the D gene is possibly TRBD1 (5 bases). The sequence was obtained from a human donor in a cohort sampled during active COVID-19. The material sequenced was peripheral blood. CDR3 in amino acids: CASSFSRAQDNEQFF. DNA for the CDR3: TGTGCCAGCAGCTTCTCCAGGGCACAAGACAATGAGCAGTTCTTC.